These 18 T cell receptor beta chains share one sample of origin, sequenced in a study of cytomegalovirus exposure and HLA in healthy donors. It was with 60 Vbeta and 13 Jbeta primers that the PCR ran. This table comes from immunoSEQ multiplex PCR, and its TCRdb copy is limited to in-frame clones, with some not included. The sample shows 95,000 or so clones, 81% of them seen only once. Material: PBMCs. These receptors were obtained from a woman aged 65 to 85 in good health and CMV-seropositive.

The chain employs TRBV7-8 and TRBJ2-7; TRBD2 agrees at 7 bases. This CDR3 has 19 residues. Germline values: CDR1 SGHVS, CDR2 FQNEAQ. Unmatched junction bases numbered 15, after V lost 1 base and J lost 0 bases. The CDR3 here is CASSLEQSGLAVSSYEQYF. The CDR3 coding sequence is TGTGCCAGCAGCTTAGAACAGTCAGGCCTAGCGGTTAGCTCCTACGAGCAGTACTTC.

The genes are TRBV19 and TRBJ2-7, with a tentative D call TRBD1 (6 bases). Germline CDR1 LNHDA, CDR2 SQIVND (reference sequence). This CDR3 spans 13 amino acids. V was trimmed by 6 bases and J by 0 bases, leaving 9 bases between them. The CDR3 nucleotides are TGTGCCAGTAGGGCGGACAGCTCCTACGAGCAGTACTTC. Amino acid sequence: CASRADSSYEQYF.

The CDR3 is CASSQADGVGYEQYF. The DNA of the CDR3 is TGCGCCAGCAGCCAAGCGGATGGTGTCGGGTACGAGCAGTACTTC. The V gene is TRBV4-1, the J gene TRBJ2-7; D remains unclear. CDR1 and CDR2 from the germline V gene are MGHRA and YSYEKL. This CDR3 is 15 amino acids long. Between the trimmed V and J ends, which lost 1 base and 4 bases, there was a span of 14 bases.

The V and J genes are TRBV4-3 and TRBJ1-6, with 8 bases aligning to TRBD1. Germline V gene lookup returns CDR1 LGHNA and CDR2 YSLEER. The CDR3 consists of 19 residues. V lost 0 bases, J lost 0 bases, and 7 bases stayed unmatched. The CDR3 reads CASSQDHRGKSSYNSPLHF. The CDR3 coding sequence is TGCGCCAGCAGCCAAGACCACAGGGGGAAGAGCTCCTATAATTCACCCCTCCACTTT.

The chain combines TRBV7-2 with TRBJ2-3, with 8 bases that match TRBD2. Per germline, CDR1 SGHTA and CDR2 FQGNSA. After removal of 4 bases from V and 1 base from J, the junction contained 10 bases not matched to a gene. CDR3 length: 17 amino acids. CDR3 loop: CASSYVGRARRTDTQYF. The CDR3 DNA sequence: TGTGCCAGCAGCTACGTCGGGAGGGCCCGCCGCACAGATACGCAGTATTTT.

This clone was counted a few times. The chain joins TRBV5-1 to TRBJ1-2; the match to TRBD1 covers 8 bases. J lost 7 bases, V lost 0 bases, and 8 bases had no gene match. Per germline, CDR1 SGHRS and CDR2 YFSETQ. The CDR3 runs 15 residues. For the CDR3, the DNA is TGCGCCAGCAGCTTGGAAGCGCGGACAGGGAGTGGCTACACCTTC. Amino acids: CASSLEARTGSGYTF.

The chain recombines TRBV4-3 with TRBJ1-6; D is unresolved. Germline V lookup: CDR1 LGHNA, CDR2 YSLEER. The CDR3 runs to 16 residues. Trimming took off 0 bases at V and 4 bases at J, with 10 bases between the two ends. As DNA, the CDR3 is TGCGCCAGCAGCCAAGATGGGCAGATATATAATTCACCCCTCCACTTT. Protein product: CASSQDGQIYNSPLHF.

The V call is TRBV20-1, the J call TRBJ2-2; D remains unclear. Trimming took 4 bases from V and 4 from J, leaving 4 bases between them. CDR1 and CDR2 (germline): DFQATT, SNEGSKA (reference sequence). This CDR3 spans 11 amino acids. DNA for the CDR3: TGCAGTGCTATTCGCACCGGGGAGCTGTTTTTT. Protein product: CSAIRTGELFF.

This chain connects TRBV10-3 to TRBJ1-2, with TRBD1 matching 10 bases. The CDR3 is 15 amino acids. Germline trimming cut 11 bases from V and 1 base from J; bases unmatched to any gene: 10. Per the germline V gene, CDR1 is ENHRY and CDR2 is SYGVKD. In DNA, the CDR3 is TGTGCCGTCCGGGACAGGGGAGGAGGTAACTATGGCTACACCTTC. Its translation is CAVRDRGGGNYGYTF.

This clone appeared once. The chain couples TRBV7-3 to TRBJ2-5, with D uncertain. Germline CDR1 SGHTA, CDR2 FQGTGA. The CDR3 sequence is 11 residues long. V was clipped by 4 bases and J by 5 bases, with 5 bases between them. CDR3: CASSSGETQYF. CDR3 DNA: TGTGCCAGCAGCTCCGGGGAGACCCAGTACTTC.

This chain uses TRBV7-9 with TRBJ2-1; D is ambiguous. This CDR3 is built from 12 residues. Germline loops: CDR1 SEHNR, CDR2 FQNEAQ (reference sequence). V gave up 2 bases and J gave up 9 bases, with 8 bases separating them. CDR3 in amino acids: CASSLSYSEQFF. The CDR3 bases are TGTGCCAGCAGCTTATCGTATTCTGAGCAGTTCTTC.

CDR3 coding DNA: TGTGCCACCAGCACAGGGCCCTACGAGCAGTACTTC. Translating gives CATSTGPYEQYF. The V and J genes are TRBV19 and TRBJ2-5, with D possibly being TRBD1 (6 bases). The DNA end favors TRBJ2-7, so the J call may be wrong. The CDR3 spans 12 residues. In germline, CDR1 is LNHDA, CDR2 SQIVND (reference sequence).

This clone was counted between two and nine times. V and J are TRBV7-2 and TRBJ2-7, with TRBD2 matching over 13 bases. The CDR3 covers 16 residues. Germline trimming cut 1 base from V and 4 bases from J; bases unmatched to any gene: 4. Germline V gene sequence: CDR1 SGHTA, CDR2 FQGNSA. The DNA for the CDR3 is TGTGCCAGCAGCTTAGGAACGACTAGCGGGAGGTACGAGCAGTACTTC. Its translation is CASSLGTTSGRYEQYF.

V and J are TRBV19 and TRBJ2-7; no definite D call. The CDR3 contains 13 residues. Deletions cut 3 bases from V and 2 bases from J, with 8 bases between. Germline lookup yields CDR1 LNHDA and CDR2 SQIVND (reference sequence). In DNA form, the CDR3 reads TGTGCCAGTAGTATTCGGTTAGCCTACGAGCAGTACTTC. Translated: CASSIRLAYEQYF.

The chain recombines TRBV30 with TRBJ2-2; D call uncertain. V was trimmed by 3 bases and J by 5 bases, leaving 13 bases between them. Per the germline V gene, CDR1 is GTSNPN and CDR2 is SVGIG (reference sequence). This CDR3 has 14 amino acids. The CDR3 loop is CAWSLQIVTGELFF. The DNA for the CDR3 is TGTGCCTGGAGCCTCCAGATTGTTACCGGGGAGCTGTTTTTT.

The gene calls are TRBV11-3 and TRBJ1-1; D is perhaps TRBD1 (6 bases). CDR1 and CDR2 from the germline V gene are SGHNT and YENEEA. This CDR3 is 14 amino acids long. Trimming removed 5 bases from V and 0 bases from J, with 10 bases in between. CDR3 nucleotide sequence: TGTGCCAGCAGCCGGACAGCCTTGAACACTGAAGCTTTCTTT. It specifies CASSRTALNTEAFF.

This chain uses TRBV29-1 with TRBJ2-7; the D is unclear. Trimming cost V 5 bases and J 2 bases, with 7 bases left between them. The CDR3 loop spans 11 amino acids. Germline V gene sequence: CDR1 SQVTM, CDR2 ANQGSEA. The CDR3 reads CSVTTTYEQYF. The DNA of the CDR3 is TGCAGCGTTACAACAACCTACGAGCAGTACTTC.

The chain combines TRBV19 with TRBJ1-2; TRBD1 agrees at 8 bases. Germline V gene data show CDR1 as LNHDA and CDR2 as SQIVND (reference sequence). V was pared by 5 bases and J by 4 bases, with 9 bases of the junction left unmatched. The CDR3 contains 15 residues. The CDR3 sequence: CASSPDRGESYGYTF. CDR3 bases: TGTGCCAGTAGTCCTGACAGGGGCGAGTCCTATGGCTACACCTTC.